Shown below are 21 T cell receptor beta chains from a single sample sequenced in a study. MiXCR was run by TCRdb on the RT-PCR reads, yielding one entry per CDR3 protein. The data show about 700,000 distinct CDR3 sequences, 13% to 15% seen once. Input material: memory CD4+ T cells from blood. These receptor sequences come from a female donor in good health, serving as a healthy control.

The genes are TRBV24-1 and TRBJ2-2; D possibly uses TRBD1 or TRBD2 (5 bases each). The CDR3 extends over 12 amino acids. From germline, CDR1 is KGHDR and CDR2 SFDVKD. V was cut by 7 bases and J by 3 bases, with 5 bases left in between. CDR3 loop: CATRGDTGELFF. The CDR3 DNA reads TGTGCCACCAGGGGGGACACCGGGGAGCTGTTTTTT.

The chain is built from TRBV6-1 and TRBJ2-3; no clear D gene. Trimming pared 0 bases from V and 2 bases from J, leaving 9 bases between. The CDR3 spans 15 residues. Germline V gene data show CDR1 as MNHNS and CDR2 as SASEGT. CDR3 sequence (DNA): TGTGCCAGCAGTGAAGCGCTCGGGTACACAGATACGCAGTATTTT. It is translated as CASSEALGYTDTQYF.

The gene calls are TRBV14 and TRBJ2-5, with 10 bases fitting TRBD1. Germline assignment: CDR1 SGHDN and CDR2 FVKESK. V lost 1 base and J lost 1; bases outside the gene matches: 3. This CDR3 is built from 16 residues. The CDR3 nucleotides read TGTGCCAGCAGCCAAGGACAGGGGGCACGCCAAGAGACCCAGTACTTC. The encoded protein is CASSQGQGARQETQYF.

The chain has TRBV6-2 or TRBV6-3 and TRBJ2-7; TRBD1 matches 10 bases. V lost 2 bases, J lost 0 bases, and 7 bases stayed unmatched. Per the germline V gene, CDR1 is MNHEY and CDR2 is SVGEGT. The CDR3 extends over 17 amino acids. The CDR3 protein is CASSYITGTGVSYEQYF. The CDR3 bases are TGTGCCAGCAGTTACATCACCGGGACAGGGGTCTCCTACGAGCAGTACTTC.

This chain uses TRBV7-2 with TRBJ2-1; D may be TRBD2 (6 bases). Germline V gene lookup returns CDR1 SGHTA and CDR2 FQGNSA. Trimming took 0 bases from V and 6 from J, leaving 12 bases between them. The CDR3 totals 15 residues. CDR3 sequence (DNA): TGTGCCAGCAGCTTAGCGCTGGGACTCGCCAATGAGCAGTTCTTC. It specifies CASSLALGLANEQFF.

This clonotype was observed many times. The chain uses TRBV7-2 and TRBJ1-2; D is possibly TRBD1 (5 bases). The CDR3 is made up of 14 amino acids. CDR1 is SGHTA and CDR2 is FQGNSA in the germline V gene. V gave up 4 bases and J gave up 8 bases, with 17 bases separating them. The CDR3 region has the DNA TGTGCCAGCAGCTCTCCGAGGAGGGGCGGGGGCTACACCTTC. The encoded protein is CASSSPRRGGGYTF.

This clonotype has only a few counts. CDR3 sequence: CASSQDRERISSYNEQFF. In DNA form, the CDR3 reads TGCGCCAGCAGCCAAGATCGGGAGAGGATCAGCTCCTACAATGAGCAGTTCTTC. The chain recombines TRBV4-1 with TRBJ2-1; TRBD2 is a possible D gene (6 bases). Looked up from germline, CDR1 is MGHRA and CDR2 is YSYEKL. Trimming stripped 0 bases from V and 0 bases from J, with 15 bases between. This CDR3 contains 18 residues.

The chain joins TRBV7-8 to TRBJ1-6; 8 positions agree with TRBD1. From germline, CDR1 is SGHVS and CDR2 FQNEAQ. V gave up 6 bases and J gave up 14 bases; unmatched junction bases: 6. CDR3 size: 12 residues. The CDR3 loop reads CASRQGAQSLHF. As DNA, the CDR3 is TGTGCCAGCAGGCAGGGGGCCCAGTCCCTCCACTTT. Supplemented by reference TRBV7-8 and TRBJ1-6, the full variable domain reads GAGVSQSPRYKVAKRGQDVALRCDPISGHVSLFWYQQALGQGPEFLTYFQNEAQLDKSGLPSDRFFAERPEGSVSTLKIQRTQQEDSAVYLCASRQGAQSLHFGNGTRLTVT.

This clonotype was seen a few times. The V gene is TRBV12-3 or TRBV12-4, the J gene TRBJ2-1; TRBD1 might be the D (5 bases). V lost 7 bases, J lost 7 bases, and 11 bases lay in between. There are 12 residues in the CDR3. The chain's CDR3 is CASNSGQNEQFF. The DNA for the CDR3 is TGTGCCAGCAATTCAGGGCAAAATGAGCAGTTCTTC.

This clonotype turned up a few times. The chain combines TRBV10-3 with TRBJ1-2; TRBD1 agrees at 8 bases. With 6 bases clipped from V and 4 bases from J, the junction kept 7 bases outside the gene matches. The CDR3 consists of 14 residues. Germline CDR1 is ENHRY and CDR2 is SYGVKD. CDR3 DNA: TGTGCCATCAGCGCCGGGACAGGAAGCTATGGCTACACCTTC. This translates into CAISAGTGSYGYTF.

CDR3: CASSLGEARYEQYF. CDR3 DNA sequence: TGTGCCAGCAGCTTAGGCGAGGCGCGATACGAGCAGTACTTC. The V call is TRBV7-2, the J call TRBJ2-7; no firm D call. Deletions cut 1 base from V and 4 bases from J, with 11 bases between. Looked up from germline, CDR1 is SGHTA and CDR2 is FQGNSA. The length of the CDR3 is 14 residues.

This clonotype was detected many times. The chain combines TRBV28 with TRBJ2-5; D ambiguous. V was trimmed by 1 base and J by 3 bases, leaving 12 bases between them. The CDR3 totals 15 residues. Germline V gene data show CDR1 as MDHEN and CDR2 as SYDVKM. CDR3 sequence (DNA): TGTGCCAGCAGTTTATTAGGTCGCGGCGAAGAGACCCAGTACTTC. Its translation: CASSLLGRGEETQYF.

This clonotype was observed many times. CDR3 coding DNA: TGTGCCAGCAGTTGGGACAGGGGAACAACAGATACGCAGTATTTT. It encodes CASSWDRGTTDTQYF. The chain combines TRBV27 with TRBJ2-3, with TRBD1 matching over 10 bases. With 4 bases clipped from V and 3 bases from J, the junction kept 4 bases outside the gene matches. Germline CDR1 reads MNHEY; CDR2 reads SMNVEV (reference sequence). This CDR3 has 15 residues.

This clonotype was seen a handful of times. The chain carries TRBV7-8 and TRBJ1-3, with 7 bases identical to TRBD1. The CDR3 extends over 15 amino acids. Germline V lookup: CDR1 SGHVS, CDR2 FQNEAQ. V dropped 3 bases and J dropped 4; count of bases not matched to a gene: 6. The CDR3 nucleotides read TGTGCCAGCAGCTTCGACAGGGTGTCAGGAAACACCATATATTTT. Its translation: CASSFDRVSGNTIYF. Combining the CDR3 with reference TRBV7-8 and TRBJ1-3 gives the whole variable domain GAGVSQSPRYKVAKRGQDVALRCDPISGHVSLFWYQQALGQGPEFLTYFQNEAQLDKSGLPSDRFFAERPEGSVSTLKIQRTQQEDSAVYLCASSFDRVSGNTIYFGEGSWLTVV.

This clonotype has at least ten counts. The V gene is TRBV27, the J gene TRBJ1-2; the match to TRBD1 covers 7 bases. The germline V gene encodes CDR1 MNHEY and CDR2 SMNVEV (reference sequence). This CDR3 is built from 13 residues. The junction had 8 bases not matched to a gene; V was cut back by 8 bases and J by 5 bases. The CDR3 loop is CASRDRALYGYTF. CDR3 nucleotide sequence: TGTGCCAGCCGTGACAGGGCCCTATATGGCTACACCTTC.

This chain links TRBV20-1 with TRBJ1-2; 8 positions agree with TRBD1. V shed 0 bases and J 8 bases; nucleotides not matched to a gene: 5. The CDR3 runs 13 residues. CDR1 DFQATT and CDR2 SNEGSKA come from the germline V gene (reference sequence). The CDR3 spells CSARDGRGQGYTF. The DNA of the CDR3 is TGCAGTGCTAGAGATGGCAGGGGGCAAGGCTACACCTTC.

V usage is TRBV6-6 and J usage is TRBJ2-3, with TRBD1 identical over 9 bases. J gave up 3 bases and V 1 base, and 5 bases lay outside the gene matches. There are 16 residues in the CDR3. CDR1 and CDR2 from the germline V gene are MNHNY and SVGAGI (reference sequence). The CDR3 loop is CASSYYRGRETDTQYF. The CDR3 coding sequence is TGTGCCAGCAGTTACTACAGGGGGCGCGAGACAGATACGCAGTATTTT.

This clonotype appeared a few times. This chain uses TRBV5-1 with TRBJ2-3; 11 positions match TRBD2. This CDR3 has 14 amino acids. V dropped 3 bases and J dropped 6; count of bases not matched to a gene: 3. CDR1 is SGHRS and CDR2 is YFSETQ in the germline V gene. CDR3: CASSYGTSGDTQYF. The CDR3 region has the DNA TGCGCCAGCAGCTACGGGACTAGCGGCGATACGCAGTATTTT.

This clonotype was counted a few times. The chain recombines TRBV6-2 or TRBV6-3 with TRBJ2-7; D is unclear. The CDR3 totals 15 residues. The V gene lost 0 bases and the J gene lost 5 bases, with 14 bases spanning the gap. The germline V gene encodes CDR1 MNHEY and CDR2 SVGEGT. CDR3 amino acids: CASSYSHAPRNEQYF. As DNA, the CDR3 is TGTGCCAGCAGTTACTCTCACGCGCCTCGGAACGAGCAGTACTTC.

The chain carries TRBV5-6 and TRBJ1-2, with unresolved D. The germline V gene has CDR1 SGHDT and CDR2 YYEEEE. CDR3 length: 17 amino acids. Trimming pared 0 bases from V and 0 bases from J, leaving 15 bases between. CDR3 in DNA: TGTGCCAGCAGCTTGGTCGGAGGGTTAGGGTCTAACTATGGCTACACCTTC. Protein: CASSLVGGLGSNYGYTF.

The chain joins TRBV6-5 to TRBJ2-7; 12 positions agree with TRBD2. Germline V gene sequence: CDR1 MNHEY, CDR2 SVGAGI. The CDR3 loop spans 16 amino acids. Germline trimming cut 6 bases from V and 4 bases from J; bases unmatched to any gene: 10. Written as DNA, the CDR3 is TGTGCCAGCAGGGGGGCTAGCGGGAGGGCCAGGTACGAGCAGTACTTC. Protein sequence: CASRGASGRARYEQYF.